The TCR beta chain described here comes from a study of blood T cell repertoires in COVID-19. Across the whole study: Acute-phase and convalescent COVID-19 samples originated in the United States, Italy and Spain. Sample material is recorded as cDNA or gDNA derived from T cells, B-cell-depleted T cells, or PBMCs.

Authors' processing steps: Amplifying reference gene primers gave estimates of nucleated cell counts. The protocol was immunoSEQ multiplex PCR, while the TCRdb copy is restricted to in-frame clones and leaves out a portion. That table gives V, J and clone size, and the DNA gave D and trimming. Among about 140,000 clones listed, approximately 83% were seen once. Trimming took off 3 bases at V and 5 bases at J, with 10 bases between the two ends. Germline V lookup: CDR1 DFQATT, CDR2 SNEGSKA (reference sequence). This CDR3 has 13 amino acids. The sample taken for sequencing was peripheral blood. This sequence was found in an older woman with acute or convalescent COVID-19. This chain uses TRBV20-1 with TRBJ1-4; no firm D call. The CDR3 region is CSASSGGNEKLFF. CDR3 nucleotide sequence: TGCAGTGCTAGTTCAGGCGGGAATGAAAAACTGTTTTTT.